This T cell receptor beta chain originates from a study of cytomegalovirus exposure and HLA in healthy donors. Study-wide results and limits: The TCR clusters that emerged in the first cohort tended, a later analysis found, to co-occur in the 120 or so validation repertoires.

The data were produced by immunoSEQ multiplex PCR, yet TCRdb's version contains in-frame clones alone and is incomplete. The table includes tens of thousands of clones, just over 90% detected once. Concerning this clone: Its antigen is unidentified.

What was sequenced was PBMCs. This receptor was obtained from a man aged 25-45 years in good health and CMV-seronegative.

Written as DNA, the CDR3 is TGTGCCAGCAGTAAAGGGGGGCAGGGGAACACTGAAGCTTTCTTT. As protein: CASSKGGQGNTEAFF. This sequence joins TRBV6-1 and TRBJ1-1, with D maybe TRBD1 (6 bases). This CDR3 has 15 residues. Germline V lookup: CDR1 MNHNS, CDR2 SASEGT. V lost 5 bases to trimming and J lost 1 base, with 14 bases between them.